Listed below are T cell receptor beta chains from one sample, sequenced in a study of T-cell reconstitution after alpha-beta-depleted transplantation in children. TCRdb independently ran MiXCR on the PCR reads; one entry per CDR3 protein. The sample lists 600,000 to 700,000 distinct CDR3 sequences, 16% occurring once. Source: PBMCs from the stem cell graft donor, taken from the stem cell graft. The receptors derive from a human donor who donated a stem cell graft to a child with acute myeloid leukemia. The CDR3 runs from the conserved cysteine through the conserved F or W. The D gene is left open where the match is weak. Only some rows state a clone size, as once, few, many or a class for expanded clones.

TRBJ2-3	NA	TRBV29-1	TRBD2	TGCAGCGCCAAAGGGACAGGCGTGACTAGCGGGGTCACAGATACGCAGTATTTT	CSAKGTGVTSGVTDTQYF
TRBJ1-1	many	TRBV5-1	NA	TGCGCCAGCAGCTTGGTCGGGCGGGCGAACACTGAAGCTTTCTTT	CASSLVGRANTEAFF
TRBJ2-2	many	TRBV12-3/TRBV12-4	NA	TGTGCCAGCAGGGCCGGGACGTACGGGGAGCTGTTTTTT	CASRAGTYGELFF
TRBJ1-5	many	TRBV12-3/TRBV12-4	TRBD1	TGTGCCAGCAGTTCCGGGACAGGGTATCAGCCCCAGCATTTT	CASSSGTGYQPQHF
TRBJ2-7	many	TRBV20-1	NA	TGCAGTGCTAATTATGACAGACTCTACGAGCAGTACTTC	CSANYDRLYEQYF
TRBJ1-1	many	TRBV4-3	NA	TGCGCCAGCAGCCATGACACAGGGTACCTGAACACTGAAGCTTTCTTT	CASSHDTGYLNTEAFF
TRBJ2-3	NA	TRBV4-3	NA	TGCGCCAGCAGCCAAGATAGGGGATCAGATACGCAGTATTTT	CASSQDRGSDTQYF
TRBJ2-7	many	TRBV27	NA	TGTGCCAGCAGTACCAGGGACACCAGGAGACACGAGCAGTACTTC	CASSTRDTRRHEQYF
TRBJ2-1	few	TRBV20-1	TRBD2	TGCAGTGCTAGAGCACAGTCCGGGGGGGGGTACAATGAGCAGTTCTTC	CSARAQSGGGYNEQFF
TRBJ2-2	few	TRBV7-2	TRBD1	TGTGCCAGCAGCGCAACAGGGGGCGGTTCAGGCGGGGAGCTGTTTTTT	CASSATGGGSGGELFF
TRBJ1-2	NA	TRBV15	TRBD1	TGTGCCACCAGCAGAGATTTCATTCAGGGGGGCTATGGCTACACCTTC	CATSRDFIQGGYGYTF
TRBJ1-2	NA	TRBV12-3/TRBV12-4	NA	TGTGCCAGCAGTGCGCTAGGGGGTGTTGGAGGCTACACCTTC	CASSALGGVGGYTF
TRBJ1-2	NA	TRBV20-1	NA	TGCAGTGCCATAACCCGGGGAGGACAGTTACCCCGCACATTCAACTATGGCTACACCTTC	CSAITRGGQLPRTFNYGYTF
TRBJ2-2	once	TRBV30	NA	TGTGCCTGGGAGGATCTTACGATCGGGGAGCTGTTTTTT	CAWEDLTIGELFF
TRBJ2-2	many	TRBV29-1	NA	TGCAGCATACAACATGCGCACACCGGGGAGCTGTTTTTT	CSIQHAHTGELFF
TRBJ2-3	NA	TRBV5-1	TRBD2	TGCGCCAGCGTTCCTAGCGGGGGGGCCCCAGATACGCAGTATTTT	CASVPSGGAPDTQYF
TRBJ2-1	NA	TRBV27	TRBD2	TGTGCCAGCAGCAAAACTAGCGGGGGGACCTACAATGAGCAGTTCTTC	CASSKTSGGTYNEQFF
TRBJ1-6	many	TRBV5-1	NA	TGCGCCAGCAGCCCTGGAGGGCCCTCACCCCTCCACTTT	CASSPGGPSPLHF
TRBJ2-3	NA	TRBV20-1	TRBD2	TGCAGTGCTGGGACTAGCGGGGGGGCGCTCACAGATACGCAGTATTTT	CSAGTSGGALTDTQYF
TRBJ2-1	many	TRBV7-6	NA	TGTGCCAGCAGCCTTGTGGGTTTCGATGAGCAGTTCTTC	CASSLVGFDEQFF
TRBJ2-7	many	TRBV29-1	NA	TGCAGCGTTGAAGATCTTGGGCCACAATACGAGCAGTACTTC	CSVEDLGPQYEQYF
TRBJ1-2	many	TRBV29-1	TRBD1	TGCAGCGGCTTCCCGGGACAGGGGGCGAACTATGGCTACACCTTC	CSGFPGQGANYGYTF
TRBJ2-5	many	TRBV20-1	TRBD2	TGCAGTGCTAGACGGTCGAGCGGGGGGCTTCAAGAGACCCAGTACTTC	CSARRSSGGLQETQYF
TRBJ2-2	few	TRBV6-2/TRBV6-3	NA	TGTGCCAGCAGCCGACGACCGCGGAACACCGGGGAGCTGTTTTTT	CASSRRPRNTGELFF
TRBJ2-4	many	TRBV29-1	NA	TGCAGCGGGACGGGCGGCGGCATTCAGTACTTC	CSGTGGGIQYF
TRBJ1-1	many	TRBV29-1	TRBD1	TGCAGCGTTGGACAGGGGGCCTTGGACACTGAAGCTTTCTTT	CSVGQGALDTEAFF
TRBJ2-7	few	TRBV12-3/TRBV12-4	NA	TGTGCCAGCAGTTTAGGAGTGAGGCAGAGCTCCTACGAGCAGTACTTC	CASSLGVRQSSYEQYF
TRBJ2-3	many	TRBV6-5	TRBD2	TGTGCCAGCAGTTACAGGGACCGGGGACTAAAGGGTACGCAGTATTTT	CASSYRDRGLKGTQYF
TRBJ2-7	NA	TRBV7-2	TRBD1	TGTGCCAGCAGCTTCGGACAGGCGCAGTACTTC	CASSFGQAQYF
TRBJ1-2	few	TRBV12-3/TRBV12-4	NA	TGTGCCAGCAGTTTGGGGAGTCGTGGCTACACCTTC	CASSLGSRGYTF
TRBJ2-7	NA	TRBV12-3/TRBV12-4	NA	TGTGCCAGCAGTTTCGGATCGGACAAGTTCTACGAGCAGTACTTC	CASSFGSDKFYEQYF
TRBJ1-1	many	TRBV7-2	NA	TGTGCCAGCAGCTTCCTGTTGGACGGGAACACTGAAGCTTTCTTT	CASSFLLDGNTEAFF
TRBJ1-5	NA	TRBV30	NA	TGTGCCTGGAGTGTAGCCCTTGACAATCAGCCCCAGCATTTT	CAWSVALDNQPQHF
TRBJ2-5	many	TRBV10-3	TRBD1	TGTGCCATCAGCCGACAGGGGCAAGAGACCCAGTACTTC	CAISRQGQETQYF
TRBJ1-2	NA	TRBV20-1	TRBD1	TGCAGTGCTAGAGATCCGGGACAGGGAGTCGACAATGGCTACACCTTC	CSARDPGQGVDNGYTF
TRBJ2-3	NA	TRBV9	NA	TGTGCCAGCAGCGTAGATCTAGCCACAGATACGCAGTATTTT	CASSVDLATDTQYF
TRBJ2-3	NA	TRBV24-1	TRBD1	TGTGCCACCATGCCCGGGACAGGGGTCCCAGATACGCAGTATTTT	CATMPGTGVPDTQYF
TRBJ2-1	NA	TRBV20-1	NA	TGCAGTGCTCCCCCCATTTACAATGAGCAGTTCTTC	CSAPPIYNEQFF
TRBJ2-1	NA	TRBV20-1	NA	TGCAGTGCCCTGGACACTTTAAAGTATGAGCAGTTCTTC	CSALDTLKYEQFF
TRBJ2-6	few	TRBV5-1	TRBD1	TGCGCCAGCAGCTCTTGGGACAGCTCCTCTGGGGCCAACGTCCTGACTTTC	CASSSWDSSSGANVLTF
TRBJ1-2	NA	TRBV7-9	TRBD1	TGTGCCAGCAGCTTAGGTGGGGACAGCGCCAACTATGGCTACACCTTC	CASSLGGDSANYGYTF
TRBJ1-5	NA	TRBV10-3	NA	TGTGCCATCAGTCCCGGGGGTAGCAATCAGCCCCAGCATTTT	CAISPGGSNQPQHF
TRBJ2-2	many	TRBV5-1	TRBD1	TGTGCCAGCAGCTTACAGGGGACCGGGGAGCTGTTTTTT	CASSLQGTGELFF
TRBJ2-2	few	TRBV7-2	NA	TGTGCCAGCAGCTTAGTAATTGTCCATTACACCGGGGAGCTGTTTTTT	CASSLVIVHYTGELFF
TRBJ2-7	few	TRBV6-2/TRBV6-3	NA	TGTGCCAGCAGTAAACCTACCGGGCGCAACTACGAGCAGTACTTC	CASSKPTGRNYEQYF
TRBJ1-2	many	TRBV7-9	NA	TGTGCCAGCAGCTTCCCGGGACAAGGCTACACCTTC	CASSFPGQGYTF
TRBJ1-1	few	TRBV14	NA	TGTGCCAGCAGCCAATTCCACGGGTTCCTTGGCAACACTGAAGCTTTCTTT	CASSQFHGFLGNTEAFF
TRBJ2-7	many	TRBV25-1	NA	TGTGCCAGCAAGGCGGGTTACGAGCAGTACTTC	CASKAGYEQYF
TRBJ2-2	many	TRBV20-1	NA	TGCAGTGCTAGGCGACAGGGAGGGGCCGGGGAGCTGTTTTTT	CSARRQGGAGELFF
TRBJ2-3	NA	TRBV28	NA	TGTGCCAGCAGTTCGGTCCCAGATACGCAGTATTTT	CASSSVPDTQYF
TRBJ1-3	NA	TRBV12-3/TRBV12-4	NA	TGTGCCAGCAGTCCGAGGAGGGGCACGGGAAACACCATATATTTT	CASSPRRGTGNTIYF
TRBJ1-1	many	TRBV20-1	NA	TGCAGTGCACGTACAGGGAGGGTACCGAACACTGAAGCTTTCTTT	CSARTGRVPNTEAFF
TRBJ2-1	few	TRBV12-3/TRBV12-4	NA	TGTGCCAGCAGTTTCCCAGGGATGAGCTCCTACAATGAGCAGTTCTTC	CASSFPGMSSYNEQFF
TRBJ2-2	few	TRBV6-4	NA	TGTGCCAGTTCCGGGACACCTAACACCGGGGAGCTGTTTTTT	CASSGTPNTGELFF
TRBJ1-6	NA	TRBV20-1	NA	TGCAGTGCTAGAGGTTCCAATTCACCCCTCCACTTT	CSARGSNSPLHF
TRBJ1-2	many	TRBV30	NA	TGTGCCTGGAGGTGGGAGTTCGCCCTGGGAGGCTACACCTTC	CAWRWEFALGGYTF
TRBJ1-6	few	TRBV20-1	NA	TGCAGTGCTCGACAGGAGGTACATTCACCCCTCCACTTT	CSARQEVHSPLHF
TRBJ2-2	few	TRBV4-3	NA	TGCGCCAGCAGCCAGTCTGACGGTACACCGGAGCTGTTTTTT	CASSQSDGTPELFF
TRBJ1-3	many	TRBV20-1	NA	TGCAGTGCTAGAGATTATGCGGGAAACACCATATATTTT	CSARDYAGNTIYF